These T cell receptor beta chains were read from a single sample in a study of blood T cell repertoires in COVID-19. Produced via immunoSEQ multiplex PCR; TCRdb's table is partial and in-frame only. Of about 200,000 clones listed, around 85% are singletons. The material sequenced was peripheral blood. These TCRs come from a human donor in a cohort sampled during active COVID-19. Both conserved end residues are part of each CDR3. Fields, in order: D gene, J gene, clone size, V gene, CDR3 protein, CDR3 DNA. D genes are given only for firm matches. Size values are once, few and many counts, or a class for expanded clones, and some rows have none.

- TRBJ2-4 - TRBV28 CASSLRQPLNIQYF TGTGCCAGCAGTTTGAGACAGCCTCTAAACATTCAGTACTTC
TRBD1 TRBJ2-7 - TRBV2 CASSLQGTYEQYF TGTGCCAGCAGTTTACAGGGGACCTACGAGCAGTACTTC
TRBD1 TRBJ2-5 - TRBV7-2 CASSPGQDWETQYF TGTGCCAGCAGCCCAGGACAGGACTGGGAGACCCAGTACTTC
- TRBJ1-2 few TRBV5-1 CASSLPVGGDGYTF TGCGCCAGCAGCTTACCAGTTGGAGGCGATGGCTACACCTTC
- TRBJ1-1 - TRBV27 CASSFWGSEAFF TGTGCCAGCAGTTTCTGGGGCTCTGAAGCTTTCTTT
TRBD1 TRBJ1-4 - TRBV5-8 CASSAPLDRVGEKLFF TGTGCCAGCAGCGCGCCACTGGACAGGGTTGGGGAAAAACTGTTTTTT
- TRBJ2-1 - TRBV7-9 CASSLVANNEQFF TGTGCCAGCAGCTTAGTCGCTAACAATGAGCAGTTCTTC
TRBD1 TRBJ1-1 - TRBV5-1 CASSLGDSRYTEAFF TGCGCCAGCAGCTTGGGGGACAGCAGGTACACTGAAGCTTTCTTT
TRBD1 TRBJ1-2 - TRBV28 CASKKTGVNYGYTF TGTGCCAGCAAGAAGACAGGGGTTAACTATGGCTACACCTTC
- TRBJ1-2 - TRBV25-1 CASWGGYGYTF TGTGCCAGCTGGGGAGGCTATGGCTACACCTTC
- TRBJ1-3 - TRBV25-1 CASSDTHLSGNTIYF TGTGCCAGCAGTGACACACACCTCTCTGGAAACACCATATATTTT
TRBD2 TRBJ2-2 few TRBV27 CASSLWAGGGTGELFF TGTGCCAGCAGTTTATGGGCGGGAGGAGGCACCGGGGAGCTGTTTTTT
- TRBJ2-7 few TRBV19 CASRRVGGPYEQYF TGTGCCAGTAGGCGGGTAGGGGGACCCTACGAGCAGTACTTC
- TRBJ1-1 - TRBV9 CASSVGGHGNTEAFF TGTGCCAGCAGCGTAGGGGGACATGGGAACACTGAAGCTTTCTTT
- TRBJ1-4 - TRBV4-2 CASSQVGHSNEKLFF TGTGCCAGCAGCCAAGTGGGACACTCCAATGAAAAACTGTTTTTT
- TRBJ2-1 few TRBV11-2 CASSFLPGYDNEQFF TGTGCCAGCAGCTTCCTACCAGGGTATGACAATGAGCAGTTCTTC
TRBD1 TRBJ1-2 - TRBV30 CAWSVPTGEDYGYTF TGTGCCTGGAGTGTACCCACAGGGGAGGACTATGGCTACACCTTC
- TRBJ1-2 - TRBV4-1 CASSQVIIRQGGKGYTF TGCGCCAGCAGCCAAGTGATCATTAGGCAGGGCGGAAAAGGCTACACCTTC
TRBD2 TRBJ2-2 - TRBV24-1 CATSDLRGLAGGPNTGELFF TGTGCCACCAGTGATTTAAGGGGACTAGCGGGAGGTCCGAACACCGGGGAGCTGTTTTTT
TRBD2 TRBJ2-7 - TRBV5-4 CAFQVASGFPYEQYF TGTGCTTTCCAGGTGGCTAGCGGTTTTCCCTACGAGCAGTACTTC
TRBD2 TRBJ2-7 once TRBV5-1 CASSLAGGSYEQYF TGCGCTAGCAGTCTAGCGGGAGGGTCCTACGAGCAGTACTTC
- TRBJ2-6 - TRBV4-3 CASSQAPGGANVLTF TGCGCCAGCAGCCAAGCCCCGGGAGGGGCCAACGTCCTGACTTTC
TRBD1 TRBJ2-3 - TRBV5-8 CASSPGQTRDTQYF TGTGCCAGCAGCCCGGGACAGACAAGAGATACGCAGTATTTT
TRBD2 TRBJ2-7 - TRBV27 CASSLWLAGDEQYF TGTGCCAGCAGTTTATGGCTAGCGGGAGACGAGCAGTACTTC
TRBD2 TRBJ2-7 - TRBV6-6 CASSYPSSGGSYEQYF TGTGCCAGCAGTTATCCATCTAGCGGGGGCTCCTACGAGCAGTACTTC
TRBD2 TRBJ2-1 - TRBV9 CASSASAGAIYNEQFF TGTGCCAGCAGCGCTTCAGCGGGAGCCATTTACAATGAGCAGTTCTTC
TRBD2 TRBJ2-5 - TRBV5-6 CASSSRGLAGVETQYF TGTGCCAGCAGCTCGAGAGGACTAGCGGGGGTAGAGACCCAGTACTTC
- TRBJ2-2 - TRBV27 CASGEQGLTGELFF TGTGCCAGCGGGGAACAGGGTCTGACCGGGGAGCTGTTTTTT
TRBD2 TRBJ2-7 - TRBV28 CASSLMTSGSSYEQYF TGTGCCAGCAGTTTGATGACTAGCGGGAGCTCCTACGAGCAGTACTTC
- TRBJ2-7 - TRBV28 CASSSGLIYEQYF TGTGCCAGCAGTTCGGGACTGATCTACGAGCAGTACTTC
TRBD2 TRBJ2-3 - TRBV19 CASMARGLAGGRDTQYF TGTGCCAGTATGGCGAGGGGACTAGCGGGAGGACGGGATACGCAGTATTTT
TRBD1 TRBJ1-5 - TRBV7-8 CASSFGQVTNQPQHF TGTGCCAGCAGCTTCGGACAGGTGACCAATCAGCCCCAGCATTTT
TRBD2 TRBJ2-7 few TRBV7-9 CASSRDYNYEQYF TGTGCCAGCAGCAGGGACTATAACTACGAGCAGTACTTC
- TRBJ1-4 - TRBV5-1 CASSQVVSGQGEKLFF TGCGCCAGCAGCCAAGTGGTCTCGGGACAAGGAGAAAAACTGTTTTTT
TRBD1 TRBJ2-5 - TRBV3-1/TRBV3-2 CASSQGPGQGNQETQYF TGTGCCAGCAGCCAAGGACCCGGACAGGGGAACCAAGAGACCCAGTACTTC
TRBD1 TRBJ1-2 - TRBV9 CASSARFYRGRDGYTF TGTGCCAGCAGCGCCCGCTTCTACAGGGGGCGAGATGGCTACACCTTC
TRBD1 TRBJ1-3 - TRBV6-2/TRBV6-3 CASSYGQGLSGNTIYF TGTGCCAGCAGTTATGGACAGGGACTCTCTGGAAACACCATATATTTT
- TRBJ2-7 - TRBV9 CASSERGTGDSSYEQYF TGTGCCAGCAGTGAGAGAGGAACGGGGGATAGCTCCTACGAGCAGTACTTC
TRBD1 TRBJ1-2 - TRBV28 CASSSSGTDYGYTF TGTGCCAGCAGTTCCTCCGGGACAGACTATGGCTACACCTTC
- TRBJ1-4 few TRBV24-1 CATSDNRESNEKLFF TGTGCCACCAGTGACAACAGGGAATCTAATGAAAAACTGTTTTTT
- TRBJ2-1 - TRBV6-2/TRBV6-3 CASSYLGPQFF TGTGCCAGCAGTTACCTAGGTCCCCAGTTCTTC
TRBD2 TRBJ2-7 - TRBV15 CATSRNRGSGEAYEQYF TGTGCCACCAGCCGAAACCGAGGTAGCGGGGAGGCCTACGAGCAGTACTTC
TRBD1 TRBJ1-4 - TRBV6-1 CASSELGQANEKLFF TGTGCCAGCAGTGAATTGGGACAGGCAAATGAAAAACTGTTTTTT
TRBD1 TRBJ1-3 - TRBV5-1 CASSLVSSRGLSGNTIYF TGCGCCAGCAGCTTGGTCAGCTCTAGGGGGCTCTCTGGAAACACCATATATTTT
TRBD2 TRBJ2-7 - TRBV19 CASSAFDGTSGSLYEQYF TGTGCCAGTAGTGCCTTTGACGGGACTAGCGGGAGTCTGTACGAGCAGTACTTC
TRBD2 TRBJ2-7 - TRBV6-2/TRBV6-3 CASSYVAGGYEQYF TGTGCCAGCAGTTACGTAGCGGGGGGCTACGAGCAGTACTTC
TRBD2 TRBJ2-1 - TRBV4-2 CASSLFSGRAGNEQFF TGTGCCAGCAGCCTTTTTAGCGGGAGGGCCGGGAATGAGCAGTTCTTC
TRBD2 TRBJ2-1 - TRBV7-3 CASSLTYTSGSNEQFF TGTGCCAGCAGCTTAACGTACACTAGCGGGAGCAATGAGCAGTTCTTC